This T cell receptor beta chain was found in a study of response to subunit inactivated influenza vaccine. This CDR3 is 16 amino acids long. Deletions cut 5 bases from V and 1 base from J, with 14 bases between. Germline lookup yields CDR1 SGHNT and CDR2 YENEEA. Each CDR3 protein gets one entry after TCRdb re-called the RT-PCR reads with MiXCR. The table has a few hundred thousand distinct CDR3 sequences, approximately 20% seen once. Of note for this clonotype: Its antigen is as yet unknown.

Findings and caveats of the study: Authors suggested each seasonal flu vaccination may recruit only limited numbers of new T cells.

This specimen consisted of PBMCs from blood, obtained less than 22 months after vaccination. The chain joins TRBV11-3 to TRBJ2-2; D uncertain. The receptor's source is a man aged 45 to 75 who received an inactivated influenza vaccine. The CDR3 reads CASSRHDYLNTGELFF. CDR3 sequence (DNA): TGTGCCAGCAGCCGTCACGATTATCTGAACACCGGGGAGCTGTTTTTT.